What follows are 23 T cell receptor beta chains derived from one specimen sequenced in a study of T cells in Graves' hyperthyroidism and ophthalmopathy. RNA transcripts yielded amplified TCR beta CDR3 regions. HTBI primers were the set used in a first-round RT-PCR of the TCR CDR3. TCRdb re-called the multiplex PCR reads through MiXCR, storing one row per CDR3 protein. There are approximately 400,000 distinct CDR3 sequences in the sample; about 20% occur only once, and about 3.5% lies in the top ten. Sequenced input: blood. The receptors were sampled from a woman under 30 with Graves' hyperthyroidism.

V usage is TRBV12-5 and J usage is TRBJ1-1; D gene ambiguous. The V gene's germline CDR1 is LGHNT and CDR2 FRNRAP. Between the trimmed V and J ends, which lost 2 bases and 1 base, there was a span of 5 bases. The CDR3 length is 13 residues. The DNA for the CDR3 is TGTGCTAGTGGTTTGTGGGGGAACACTGAAGCTTTCTTT. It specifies CASGLWGNTEAFF.

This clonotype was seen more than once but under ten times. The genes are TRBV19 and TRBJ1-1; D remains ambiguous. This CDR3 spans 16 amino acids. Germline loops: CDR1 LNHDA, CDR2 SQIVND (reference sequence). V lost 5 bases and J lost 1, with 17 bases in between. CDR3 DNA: TGTGCCAGTAGTGCCCCTAACCCCGACCAGAACACTGAAGCTTTCTTT. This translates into CASSAPNPDQNTEAFF.

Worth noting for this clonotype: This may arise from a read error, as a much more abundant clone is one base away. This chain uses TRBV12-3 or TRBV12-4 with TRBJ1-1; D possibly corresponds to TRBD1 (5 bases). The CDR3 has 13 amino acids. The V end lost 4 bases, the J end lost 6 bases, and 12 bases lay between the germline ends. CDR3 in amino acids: CASSSGEPPEAFF. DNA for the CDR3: TGTGCCAGCAGTTCGGGGGAACCCCCTGAAGCTTTCTTT.

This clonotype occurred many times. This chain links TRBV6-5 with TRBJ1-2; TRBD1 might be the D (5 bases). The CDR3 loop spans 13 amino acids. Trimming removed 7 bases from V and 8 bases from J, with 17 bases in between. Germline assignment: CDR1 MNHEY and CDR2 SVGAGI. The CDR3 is CASTWDGKRGYTF. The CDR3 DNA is TGTGCCAGCACTTGGGACGGGAAGAGGGGCTACACCTTC.

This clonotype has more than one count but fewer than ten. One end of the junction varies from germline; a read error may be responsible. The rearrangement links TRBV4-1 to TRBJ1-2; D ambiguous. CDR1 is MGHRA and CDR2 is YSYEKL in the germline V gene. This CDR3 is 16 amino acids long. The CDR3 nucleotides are TGCGCCAGCTGCCAACCTCTTGGAAACCCTAACTATGGCTACACCTTC. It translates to CASCQPLGNPNYGYTF.

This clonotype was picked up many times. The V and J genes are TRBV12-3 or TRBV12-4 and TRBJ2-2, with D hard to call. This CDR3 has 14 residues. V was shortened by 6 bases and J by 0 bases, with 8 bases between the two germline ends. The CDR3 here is CASRILANTGELFF. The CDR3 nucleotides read TGTGCCAGCAGAATCCTAGCGAACACCGGGGAGCTGTTTTTT.

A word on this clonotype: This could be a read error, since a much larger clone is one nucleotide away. The DNA of the CDR3 is TGTGCCAGCAGTTCTAGCTTGGGGGGTCAGCCCCAGCATTTT. Translating it yields CASSSSLGGQPQHF. The gene calls are TRBV28 and TRBJ1-5; TRBD1 is a possible D gene (5 bases). The CDR3 runs to 14 residues. Germline V CDR1 and CDR2: MDHEN, SYDVKM. Deletions cut 4 bases from V and 6 bases from J, with 13 bases between.

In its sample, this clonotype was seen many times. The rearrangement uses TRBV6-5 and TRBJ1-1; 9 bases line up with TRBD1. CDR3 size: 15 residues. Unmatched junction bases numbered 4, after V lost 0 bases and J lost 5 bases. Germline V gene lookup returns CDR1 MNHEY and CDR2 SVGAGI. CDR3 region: CASSYSGDRVTEAFF. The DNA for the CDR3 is TGTGCCAGCAGTTACTCAGGGGACAGGGTTACTGAAGCTTTCTTT.

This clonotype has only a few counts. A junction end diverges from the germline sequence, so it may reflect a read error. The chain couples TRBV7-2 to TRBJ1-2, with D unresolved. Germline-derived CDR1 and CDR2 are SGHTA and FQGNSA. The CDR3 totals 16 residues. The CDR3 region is CASSLALPNPVDGCTF. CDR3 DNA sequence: TGTGCCAGCAGCTTAGCACTGCCGAATCCCGTCGATGGCTGCACCTTC.

CDR3 DNA sequence: TGTGCCAGCAGCTTGCGGACTAGCCCGGACGAGCAGTACTTC. It translates to CASSLRTSPDEQYF. This sequence joins TRBV7-8 and TRBJ2-7; 8 nucleotides align to TRBD2. The CDR3 is made up of 14 amino acids. The J segment lost 5 bases and the V segment lost 3 bases, leaving 6 bases of the junction unmatched. Looked up from germline, CDR1 is SGHVS and CDR2 is FQNEAQ. The whole variable domain, remainder taken from reference TRBV7-8 and TRBJ2-7, is GAGVSQSPRYKVAKRGQDVALRCDPISGHVSLFWYQQALGQGPEFLTYFQNEAQLDKSGLPSDRFFAERPEGSVSTLKIQRTQQEDSAVYLCASSLRTSPDEQYFGPGTRLTVT.

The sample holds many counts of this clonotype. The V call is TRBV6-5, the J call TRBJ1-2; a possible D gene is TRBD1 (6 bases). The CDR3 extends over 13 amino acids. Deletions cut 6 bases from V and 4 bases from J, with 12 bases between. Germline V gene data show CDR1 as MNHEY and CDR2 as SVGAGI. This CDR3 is CASRWTAIYGYTF. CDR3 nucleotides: TGTGCCAGCAGATGGACAGCCATCTATGGCTACACCTTC.

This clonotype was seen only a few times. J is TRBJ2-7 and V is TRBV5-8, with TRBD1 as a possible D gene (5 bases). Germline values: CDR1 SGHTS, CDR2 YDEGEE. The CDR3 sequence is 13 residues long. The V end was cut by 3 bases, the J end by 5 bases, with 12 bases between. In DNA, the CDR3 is TGTGCCAGCAGCTCTGGCCCCAGGGACGAGCAGTACTTC. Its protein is CASSSGPRDEQYF. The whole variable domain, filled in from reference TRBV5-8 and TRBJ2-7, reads EAGVTQSPTHLIKTRGQQATLRCSPISGHTSVYWYQQALGLGLQFLLWYDEGEERNRGNFPPRFSGRQFPNYSSELNVNALELEDSALYLCASSSGPRDEQYFGPGTRLTVT.

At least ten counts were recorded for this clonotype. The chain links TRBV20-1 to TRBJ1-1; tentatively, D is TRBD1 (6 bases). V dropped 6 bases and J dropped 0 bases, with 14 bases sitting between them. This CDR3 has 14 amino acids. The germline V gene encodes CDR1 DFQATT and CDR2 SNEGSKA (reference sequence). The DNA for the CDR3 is TGCAGTGCACCCCTAGGGGGGTTGAACACTGAAGCTTTCTTT. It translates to CSAPLGGLNTEAFF.

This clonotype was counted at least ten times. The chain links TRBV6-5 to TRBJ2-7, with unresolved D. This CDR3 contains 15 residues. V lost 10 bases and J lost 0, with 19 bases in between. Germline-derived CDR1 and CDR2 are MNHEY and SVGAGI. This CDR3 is CATQSPLGSSYEQYF. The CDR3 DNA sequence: TGTGCCACCCAAAGTCCACTGGGAAGCTCCTACGAGCAGTACTTC.

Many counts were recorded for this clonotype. The CDR3 coding sequence is TGTGCCAGCACCGGGACAGGCCAGGGCTATGGCTACACCTTC. Amino acids: CASTGTGQGYGYTF. V gene TRBV12-3 or TRBV12-4 combines with J gene TRBJ1-2; 8 bases fit TRBD1. Germline trimming cut 7 bases from V and 4 bases from J; bases unmatched to any gene: 8. The CDR3 length is 14 residues.

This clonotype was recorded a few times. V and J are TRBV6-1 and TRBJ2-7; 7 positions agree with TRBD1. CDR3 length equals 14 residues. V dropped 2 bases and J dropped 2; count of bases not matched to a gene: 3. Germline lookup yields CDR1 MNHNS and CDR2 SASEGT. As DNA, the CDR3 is TGTGCCAGCAGTGAAAGGGGACAGACCTACGAGCAGTACTTC. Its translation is CASSERGQTYEQYF.

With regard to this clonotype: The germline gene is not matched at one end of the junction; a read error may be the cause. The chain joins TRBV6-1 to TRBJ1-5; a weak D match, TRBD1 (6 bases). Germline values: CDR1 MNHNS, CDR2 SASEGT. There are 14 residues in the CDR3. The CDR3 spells CASGEGDSNQPQHF. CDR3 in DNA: TGTGCCAGCGGTGAGGGGGATAGCAATCAGCCCCAGCATTTT.

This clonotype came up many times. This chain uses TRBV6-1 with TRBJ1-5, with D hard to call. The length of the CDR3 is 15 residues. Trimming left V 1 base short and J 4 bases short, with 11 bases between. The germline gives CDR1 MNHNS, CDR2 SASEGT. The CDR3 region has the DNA TGTGCCAGCAGTGAAGTAAGTTTGGGGAATCAGCCCCAGCATTTT. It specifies CASSEVSLGNQPQHF.

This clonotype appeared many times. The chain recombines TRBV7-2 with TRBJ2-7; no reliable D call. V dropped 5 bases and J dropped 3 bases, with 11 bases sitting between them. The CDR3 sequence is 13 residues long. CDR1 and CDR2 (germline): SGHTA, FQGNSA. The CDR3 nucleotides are TGTGCCAGCAGCCCCTCTGGGGACTACGAGCAGTACTTC. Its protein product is CASSPSGDYEQYF.

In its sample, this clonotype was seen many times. CDR3 nucleotides: TGTGCCTGGAGTAGACAGGGTTACGACACCGGGGAGCTGTTTTTT. The encoded protein is CAWSRQGYDTGELFF. J is TRBJ2-2 and V is TRBV30; 7 positions match TRBD1. Losses at the gene ends were 2 bases for V and 3 bases for J; bases not matched to a gene: 6. CDR1 is GTSNPN and CDR2 is SVGIG in the germline V gene (reference sequence). The CDR3 covers 15 residues.

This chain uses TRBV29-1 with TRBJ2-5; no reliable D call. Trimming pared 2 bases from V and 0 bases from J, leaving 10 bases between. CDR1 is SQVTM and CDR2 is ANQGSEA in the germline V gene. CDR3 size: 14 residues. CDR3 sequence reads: CSVESRTDQETQYF. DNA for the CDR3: TGCAGCGTTGAAAGTAGAACGGACCAAGAGACCCAGTACTTC.

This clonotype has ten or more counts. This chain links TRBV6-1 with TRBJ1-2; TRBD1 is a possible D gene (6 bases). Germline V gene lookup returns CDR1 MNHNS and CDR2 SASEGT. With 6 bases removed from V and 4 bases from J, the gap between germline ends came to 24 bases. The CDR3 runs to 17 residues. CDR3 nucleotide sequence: TGTGCCAGCAGGGGAGTCAAATCCAGGGGTTTTGGCTATGGCTACACCTTC. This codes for CASRGVKSRGFGYGYTF.

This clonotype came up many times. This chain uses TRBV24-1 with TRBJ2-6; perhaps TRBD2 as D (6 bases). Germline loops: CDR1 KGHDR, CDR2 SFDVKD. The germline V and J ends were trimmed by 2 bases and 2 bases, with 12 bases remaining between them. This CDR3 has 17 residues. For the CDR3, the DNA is TGTGCCACCAGTGATTCCCTCCGGGGGACTGGGGCCAACGTCCTGACTTTC. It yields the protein CATSDSLRGTGANVLTF.